The 31 T cell receptor beta chains presented below share a single source sample, sequenced in a study of technical replicates of blood from a few donors. Data came from immunoSEQ multiplex PCR; TCRdb stores just in-frame clones and leaves some out. The data contain 80,000 to 90,000 clones, around 94% of them singletons. The sequenced sample was T cells isolated from PBMCs. Receptor source: a human donor in good health.

This rearrangement joins TRBV4-2 to TRBJ2-5; tentatively, D is TRBD1 (5 bases). Per germline, CDR1 LGHNA and CDR2 YNFKEQ. The ends were cut back, 0 bases at V and 5 bases at J, with 10 bases in the middle. The CDR3 is 14 amino acids. As DNA, the CDR3 is TGTGCCAGCAGCCAAGATTGGGGCTCGGAGACCCAGTACTTC. Its translation is CASSQDWGSETQYF.

The chain carries TRBV6-1 and TRBJ1-1, with 7 bases that match TRBD1. CDR1 and CDR2 from the germline V gene are MNHNS and SASEGT. Germline trimming cut 11 bases from V and 4 bases from J; bases unmatched to any gene: 16. The CDR3 extends over 15 amino acids. CDR3 region: CAGTQGDRSSTEAFF. In nucleotides, the CDR3 is TGTGCCGGTACTCAGGGGGATAGGTCTAGCACTGAAGCTTTCTTT.

V and J are TRBV6-5 and TRBJ2-1, with D possibly being TRBD1 (5 bases). The CDR3 length is 15 residues. Trimming stripped 7 bases from V and 6 bases from J, with 19 bases between. Germline values: CDR1 MNHEY, CDR2 SVGAGI. The CDR3 sequence is CASTPLVGLGNEQFF. Here the CDR3 DNA reads TGTGCCAGCACACCCCTAGTGGGGCTGGGCAATGAGCAGTTCTTC.

The chain uses TRBV27 and TRBJ1-1, with D unclear. V was shortened by 2 bases and J by 0 bases, with 7 bases between the two germline ends. The germline V gene encodes CDR1 MNHEY and CDR2 SMNVEV (reference sequence). The length of the CDR3 is 14 residues. CDR3 amino acids: CASSLGGMNTEAFF. CDR3 nucleotide sequence: TGTGCCAGCAGTTTAGGAGGTATGAACACTGAAGCTTTCTTT.

CDR3 amino acids: CASSGLADNQETQYF. The CDR3 DNA follows: TGTGCCAGCAGCGGACTAGCGGATAACCAAGAGACCCAGTACTTC. The V gene is TRBV7-9, the J gene TRBJ2-5; the match to TRBD2 covers 10 bases. Unmatched junction bases numbered 3, after V lost 5 bases and J lost 0 bases. This CDR3 has 15 residues. Germline V gene data show CDR1 as SEHNR and CDR2 as FQNEAQ (reference sequence).

V usage is TRBV9 and J usage is TRBJ2-1; D is possibly TRBD2 (5 bases). CDR1 and CDR2 (germline): SGDLS, YYNGEE. The CDR3 consists of 15 residues. V shed 1 base and J shed 2 bases, with 10 bases lying between them. In DNA form, the CDR3 reads TGTGCCAGCAGCGTAACCAGCGGCGCCTACAATGAGCAGTTCTTC. This codes for CASSVTSGAYNEQFF.

V usage is TRBV14 and J usage is TRBJ2-3; maybe TRBD2 (6 bases). V was shortened by 1 base and J by 7 bases, with 24 bases between the two germline ends. This CDR3 has 18 residues. Germline loops: CDR1 SGHDN, CDR2 FVKESK. Here the CDR3 reads CASSQVGWTKRSGYTQYF. CDR3 in DNA: TGTGCCAGCAGCCAAGTTGGGTGGACTAAGCGTTCGGGATATACGCAGTATTTT.

The chain uses TRBV30 and TRBJ1-6; TRBD1 is a possible D gene (5 bases). The CDR3 consists of 14 residues. V gave up 4 bases and J gave up 6 bases, with 13 bases separating them. The germline V gene encodes CDR1 GTSNPN and CDR2 SVGIG (reference sequence). CDR3 nucleotide sequence: TGTGCCTGGAATCCAGGGTCGGGTAATTCACCCCTCCACTTT. It encodes CAWNPGSGNSPLHF.

The rearrangement links TRBV2 to TRBJ2-7, with 9 bases identical to TRBD1. Germline CDR1 SNHLY, CDR2 FYNNEI. With V trimmed by 3 bases and J by 3 bases, 9 bases remained unmatched. The CDR3 spans 16 residues. The chain's CDR3 is CASSDIEGTGRYEQYF. DNA of the CDR3: TGTGCCAGCAGTGATATTGAGGGGACAGGGCGCTACGAGCAGTACTTC.

The chain uses TRBV9 and TRBJ1-2; D may be TRBD1 (6 bases). This CDR3 spans 13 amino acids. CDR1 is SGDLS and CDR2 is YYNGEE in the germline V gene. The V end was cut by 3 bases, the J end by 7 bases, with 13 bases between. This CDR3 is CASSGGDNVGYTF. CDR3 sequence (DNA): TGTGCCAGCAGCGGAGGGGACAATGTTGGCTACACCTTC.

V and J are TRBV13 and TRBJ1-2; D not certain. The CDR3 totals 15 residues. Trimming pared 5 bases from V and 6 bases from J, leaving 19 bases between. Germline-derived CDR1 and CDR2 are PRHDT and FYEKMQ (reference sequence). CDR3 bases: TGTGCCAGCAGCCGCCCCCCAGGCGTGGATGATGGCTACACCTTC. It codes for CASSRPPGVDDGYTF. The entire variable domain, with the rest obtained from reference TRBV13 and TRBJ1-2, is as follows: AAGVIQSPRHLIKEKRETATLKCYPIPRHDTVYWYQQGPGQDPQFLISFYEKMQSDKGSIPDRFSAQQFSDYHSELNMSSLELGDSALYFCASSRPPGVDDGYTFGSGTRLTVV.

The rearrangement uses TRBV4-1 and TRBJ1-5; 7 nucleotides match TRBD1. Germline V gives CDR1 MGHRA, CDR2 YSYEKL. The CDR3 is made up of 15 amino acids. Trimming cost V 4 bases and J 1 base; bases outside gene matches: 4. The CDR3 protein is CASSRYRGSNQPQHF. In nucleotides, the CDR3 is TGCGCCAGCAGCCGCTACAGGGGCAGCAATCAGCCCCAGCATTTT.

V usage is TRBV19 and J usage is TRBJ2-1; D perhaps matches TRBD1 (7 bases). The CDR3 runs 14 residues. Trimming took off 4 bases at V and 8 bases at J, with 15 bases between the two ends. Per germline, CDR1 LNHDA and CDR2 SQIVND (reference sequence). The CDR3 nucleotides read TGTGCCAGTAGTACGAGGAGGGGGCCCGATGAGCAGTTCTTC. Amino acids: CASSTRRGPDEQFF.

V usage is TRBV14 and J usage is TRBJ2-7; 7 nucleotides align to TRBD1. In germline, CDR1 is SGHDN, CDR2 FVKESK. After removal of 1 base from V and 0 bases from J, the junction contained 9 bases not matched to a gene. CDR3 length: 17 amino acids. CDR3 nucleotide sequence: TGTGCCAGCAGCCAAGTAGCAACGCACAGGGGCTCCTACGAGCAGTACTTC. Amino acids: CASSQVATHRGSYEQYF.

The genes are TRBV2 and TRBJ2-1; TRBD2 might be the D (6 bases). Trimming removed 2 bases from V and 5 bases from J, with 25 bases in between. Germline V gene data show CDR1 as SNHLY and CDR2 as FYNNEI. The CDR3 is made up of 19 amino acids. The CDR3 protein is CASSEQFLIGGKTDNEQFF. The DNA of the CDR3 is TGTGCCAGCAGTGAACAATTTCTAATAGGCGGGAAAACCGACAATGAGCAGTTCTTC.

J is TRBJ2-5 and V is TRBV5-1, with TRBD2 matching 13 bases. The CDR3 covers 15 residues. Germline lookup yields CDR1 SGHRS and CDR2 YFSETQ. The V gene end was trimmed by 4 bases and the J gene end by 2 bases; junction bases not matched to a gene: 2. The CDR3 protein is CASSVTSGRQETQYF. Written as DNA, the CDR3 is TGCGCCAGCAGCGTGACTAGCGGGAGGCAAGAGACCCAGTACTTC.

This chain links TRBV5-4 with TRBJ2-5, with TRBD2 matching over 7 bases. Germline values: CDR1 SGHNT, CDR2 YYREEE (reference sequence). After removal of 2 bases from V and 4 bases from J, the junction contained 2 bases not matched to a gene. The CDR3 consists of 13 residues. CDR3 sequence reads: CASSFPGGETQYF. CDR3 DNA sequence: TGTGCCAGCAGCTTCCCGGGAGGAGAGACCCAGTACTTC. Supplemented by reference TRBV5-4 and TRBJ2-5, the full variable domain reads ETGVTQSPTHLIKTRGQQVTLRCSSQSGHNTVSWYQQALGQGPQFIFQYYREEENGRGNFPPRFSGLQFPNYSSELNVNALELDDSALYLCASSFPGGETQYFGPGTRLLVL.

This chain connects TRBV28 to TRBJ2-5, with 12 bases aligning to TRBD2. This CDR3 comprises 15 residues. V dropped 5 bases and J dropped 10; count of bases not matched to a gene: 11. Germline-derived CDR1 and CDR2 are MDHEN and SYDVKM. The CDR3 DNA reads TGTGCCAGCAGTCGGACTAGCGGGACAACCGGGGGCCAGTACTTC. Translation gives CASSRTSGTTGGQYF.

The chain employs TRBV5-1 and TRBJ2-7; perhaps TRBD1 as D (6 bases). Looked up from germline, CDR1 is SGHRS and CDR2 is YFSETQ. The CDR3 is made up of 13 amino acids. Between the trimmed V and J ends, which lost 4 bases and 9 bases, there was a span of 17 bases. CDR3: CASSPWTVVTQYF. CDR3 nucleotide sequence: TGCGCCAGCAGCCCCTGGACAGTAGTAACGCAGTACTTC.

This clone was seen only once. The V gene is TRBV19, the J gene TRBJ2-4; D perhaps matches TRBD1 (7 bases). The V gene's germline CDR1 is LNHDA and CDR2 SQIVND (reference sequence). V shed 9 bases and J shed 13 bases, with 25 bases lying between them. The CDR3 contains 14 residues. CDR3 coding DNA: TGTGCCAGCAAACGGGGGACAGAATCAATCCTGCAGTACTTC. This gives the protein CASKRGTESILQYF.

The CDR3 nucleotides are TGCGCCAGCAGCCAAATAGGAACCGAGCGGGGGAGTGCAGATACGCAGTATTTT. This encodes CASSQIGTERGSADTQYF. This sequence joins TRBV4-1 and TRBJ2-3, with 8 bases identical to TRBD2. The CDR3 totals 18 residues. Germline CDR1 and CDR2: MGHRA and YSYEKL. V lost 2 bases and J lost 4; bases outside the gene matches: 14.

The V gene is TRBV5-1, the J gene TRBJ2-7, with 9 bases aligning to TRBD2. Germline-derived CDR1 and CDR2 are SGHRS and YFSETQ. The CDR3 runs to 15 residues. The junction had 8 bases not matched to a gene; V was cut back by 2 bases and J by 5 bases. This CDR3 reads CASSFLAGSRNEQYF. The CDR3 region has the DNA TGCGCCAGCAGCTTCCTAGCGGGATCAAGAAACGAGCAGTACTTC.

The V and J genes are TRBV6-1 and TRBJ1-2, with D maybe TRBD1 (6 bases). Deletions cut 1 base from V and 7 bases from J, with 10 bases between. Germline V gene lookup returns CDR1 MNHNS and CDR2 SASEGT. The CDR3 has 13 amino acids. The CDR3 is CASSEDRVFGYTF. The CDR3, as DNA: TGTGCCAGCAGTGAAGACAGGGTATTTGGCTACACCTTC.

V and J are TRBV19 and TRBJ1-1; D possibly corresponds to TRBD1 (5 bases). The germline V gene has CDR1 LNHDA and CDR2 SQIVND (reference sequence). CDR3 size: 15 residues. Between the trimmed V and J ends, which lost 3 bases and 0 bases, there was a span of 11 bases. This chain's CDR3 is CASSMGLTMNTEAFF. Written as DNA, the CDR3 is TGTGCCAGTAGTATGGGACTGACGATGAACACTGAAGCTTTCTTT.

The gene calls are TRBV5-6 and TRBJ1-4; 7 bases line up with TRBD1. V lost 2 bases, J lost 0 bases, and 1 base stayed unmatched. Germline V gives CDR1 SGHDT, CDR2 YYEEEE. The CDR3 length is 15 residues. CDR3 bases: TGTGCCAGCAGCTTAGGGACAGCAACTAATGAAAAACTGTTTTTT. Its protein product is CASSLGTATNEKLFF.

V and J are TRBV28 and TRBJ2-1; weak D call: TRBD2 (6 bases). Germline values: CDR1 MDHEN, CDR2 SYDVKM. This CDR3 region has 17 residues. V gave up 5 bases and J gave up 2 bases, with 19 bases separating them. The CDR3 sequence: CASSTRGLGVPYNEQFF. The CDR3 DNA is TGTGCCAGCAGTACCCGGGGGTTAGGGGTGCCCTACAATGAGCAGTTCTTC.

The chain is built from TRBV6-5 and TRBJ2-7; 7 nucleotides line up with TRBD1. The CDR3 contains 15 residues. V lost 6 bases and J lost 4; bases outside the gene matches: 12. CDR1 and CDR2 from the germline V gene are MNHEY and SVGAGI. The CDR3 nucleotides read TGTGCCAGCAGCCCACAGGGGATCACTAAGTACGAGCAGTACTTC. This gives the protein CASSPQGITKYEQYF.

This sequence joins TRBV28 and TRBJ1-4, with D hard to call. Germline V gives CDR1 MDHEN, CDR2 SYDVKM. This CDR3 spans 11 amino acids. V was clipped by 3 bases and J by 11 bases, with 7 bases between them. CDR3 DNA sequence: TGTGCCAGCAGTTTGGGGAGGAAACTGTTTTTT. It yields the protein CASSLGRKLFF.

The chain recombines TRBV5-6 with TRBJ1-1; tentatively, D is TRBD1 (6 bases). The V end was cut by 3 bases, the J end by 0 bases, with 12 bases between. There are 15 residues in the CDR3. CDR1 is SGHDT, CDR2 YYEEEE, per germline. The CDR3 is CASSSWGRMNTEAFF. CDR3 DNA: TGTGCCAGCAGCTCGTGGGGGCGCATGAACACTGAAGCTTTCTTT.

This chain uses TRBV15 with TRBJ2-3; 15 bases fit TRBD2. The trim removed 0 bases at V and 3 bases at J, leaving 4 bases unmatched. The length of the CDR3 is 18 residues. CDR1 is LNHNV and CDR2 is YYDKDF in the germline V gene (reference sequence). Here the CDR3 DNA reads TGTGCCACCAGCAGAGAAAAAGGACTAGCGGGAGGGACAGATACGCAGTATTTT. Translated, it gives CATSREKGLAGGTDTQYF.

V gene TRBV4-2 combines with J gene TRBJ1-5; 7 bases are shared with TRBD1. V was clipped by 4 bases and J by 7 bases; unmatched bases: 13. The CDR3 totals 16 residues. From germline, CDR1 is LGHNA and CDR2 YNFKEQ. CDR3 amino acids: CASSLEDRRRNQPQHF. DNA for the CDR3: TGTGCCAGCAGCCTAGAGGACAGGAGAAGGAACCAGCCCCAGCATTTT.